The entry below gives a single T cell receptor (beta chain) sequence along with its context. Its specificity is unknown. This specimen comes from a study of T cell responses to AZD1222 COVID-19 vaccine. Study-wide results and caveats: White British ancestry dominated among donors, who included more females, and clonal diversity was possibly underestimated.

Repertoires were generated with immunoSEQ multiplex PCR, while TCRdb's copy carries only in-frame clones and drops some. The table shows about 120,000 clones, with about 90% occurring only once. The germline gives CDR1 SGHVS, CDR2 FQNEAQ. The CDR3 totals 17 residues. With V trimmed by 1 base and J by 7 bases, 13 bases remained unmatched. The material sequenced was peripheral blood, taken 28 days after the second AZD1222 dose. This receptor was obtained from an adult who received the AZD1222 COVID-19 vaccine. The chain recombines TRBV7-8 with TRBJ2-1, with 7 bases that match TRBD2. For the CDR3, the DNA is TGTGCCAGCAGCTTAGAGAGGTGGGCGGGAGTGGGGAATGAGCAGTTCTTC. Protein product: CASSLERWAGVGNEQFF.